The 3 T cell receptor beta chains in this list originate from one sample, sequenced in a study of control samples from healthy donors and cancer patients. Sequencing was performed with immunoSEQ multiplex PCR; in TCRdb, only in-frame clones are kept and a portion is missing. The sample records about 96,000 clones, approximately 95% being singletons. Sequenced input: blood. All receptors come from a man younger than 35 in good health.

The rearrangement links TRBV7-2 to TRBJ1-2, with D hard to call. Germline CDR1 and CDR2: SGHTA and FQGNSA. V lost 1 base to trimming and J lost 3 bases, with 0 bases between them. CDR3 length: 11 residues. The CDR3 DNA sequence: TGTGCCAGCAGCTTAGACTATGGCTACACCTTC. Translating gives CASSLDYGYTF. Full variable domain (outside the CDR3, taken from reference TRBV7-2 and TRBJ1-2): GAGVSQSPSNKVTEKGKDVELRCDPISGHTALYWYRQSLGQGLEFLIYFQGNSAPDKSGLPSDRFSAERTGGSVSTLTIQRTQQEDSAVYLCASSLDYGYTFGSGTRLTVV.

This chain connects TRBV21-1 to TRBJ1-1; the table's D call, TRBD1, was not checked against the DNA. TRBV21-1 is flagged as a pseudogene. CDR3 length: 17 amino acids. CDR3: CASSKVPAQGVNTEAFF. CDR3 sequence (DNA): TGTGCCAGCAGCAAAGTCCCTGCCCAGGGGGTGAACACTGAAGCTTTCTTT.

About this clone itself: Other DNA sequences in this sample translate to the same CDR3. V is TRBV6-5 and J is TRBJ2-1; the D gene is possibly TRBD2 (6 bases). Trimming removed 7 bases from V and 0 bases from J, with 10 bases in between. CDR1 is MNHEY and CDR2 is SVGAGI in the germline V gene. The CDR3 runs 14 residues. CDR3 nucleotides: TGTGCCAGCAAGGAGGGCGCCTCCTACAATGAGCAGTTCTTC. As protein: CASKEGASYNEQFF.